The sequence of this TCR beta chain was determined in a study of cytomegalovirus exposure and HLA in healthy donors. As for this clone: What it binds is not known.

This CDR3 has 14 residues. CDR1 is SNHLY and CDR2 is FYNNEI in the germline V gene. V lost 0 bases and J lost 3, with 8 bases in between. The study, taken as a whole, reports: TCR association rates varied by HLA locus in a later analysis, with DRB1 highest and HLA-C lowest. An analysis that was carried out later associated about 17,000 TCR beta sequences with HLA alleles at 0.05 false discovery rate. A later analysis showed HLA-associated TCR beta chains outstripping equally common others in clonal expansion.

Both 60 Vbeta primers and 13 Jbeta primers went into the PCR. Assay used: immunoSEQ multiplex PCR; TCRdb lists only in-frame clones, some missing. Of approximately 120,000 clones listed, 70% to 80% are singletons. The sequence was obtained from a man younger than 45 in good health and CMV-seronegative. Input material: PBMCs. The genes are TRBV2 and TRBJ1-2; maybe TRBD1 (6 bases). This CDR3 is CASSEARQDYGYTF. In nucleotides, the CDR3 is TGTGCCAGCAGTGAAGCGAGACAGGACTATGGCTACACCTTC.